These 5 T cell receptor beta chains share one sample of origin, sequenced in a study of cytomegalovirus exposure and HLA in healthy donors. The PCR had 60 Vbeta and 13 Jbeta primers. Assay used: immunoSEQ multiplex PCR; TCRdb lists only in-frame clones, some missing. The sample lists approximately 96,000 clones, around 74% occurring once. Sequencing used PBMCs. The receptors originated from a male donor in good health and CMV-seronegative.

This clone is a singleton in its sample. CDR3 in DNA: TGTGCCAGCAGTGAGCTATCGGGAGATACGCAGTATTTT. Amino acid sequence: CASSELSGDTQYF. The V and J genes are TRBV6-4 and TRBJ2-3; D is unresolved. CDR1 is MRHNA and CDR2 is SNTAGT in the germline V gene. The V end lost 3 bases, the J end lost 5 bases, and 9 bases lay between the germline ends. The CDR3 runs 13 residues.

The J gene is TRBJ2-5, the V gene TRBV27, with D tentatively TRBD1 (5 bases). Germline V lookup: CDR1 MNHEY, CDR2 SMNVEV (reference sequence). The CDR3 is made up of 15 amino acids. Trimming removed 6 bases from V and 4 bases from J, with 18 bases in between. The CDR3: CASSARVVGPETQYF. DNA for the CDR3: TGTGCCAGCAGCGCCAGGGTCGTTGGTCCAGAGACCCAGTACTTC.

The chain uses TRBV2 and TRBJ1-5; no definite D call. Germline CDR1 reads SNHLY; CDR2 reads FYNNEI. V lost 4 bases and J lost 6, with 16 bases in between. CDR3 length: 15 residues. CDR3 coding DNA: TGTGCCAGCAGTGGATCACGGGCGGGAGTTCAGCCCCAGCATTTT. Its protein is CASSGSRAGVQPQHF.

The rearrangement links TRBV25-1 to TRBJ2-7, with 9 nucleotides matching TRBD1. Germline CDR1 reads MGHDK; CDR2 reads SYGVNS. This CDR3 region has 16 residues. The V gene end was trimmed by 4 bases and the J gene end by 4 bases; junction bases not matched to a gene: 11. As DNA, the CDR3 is TGTGCCAGCAGTGTTACAGGGGGCGGAATGCTGTACGAGCAGTACTTC. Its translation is CASSVTGGGMLYEQYF.

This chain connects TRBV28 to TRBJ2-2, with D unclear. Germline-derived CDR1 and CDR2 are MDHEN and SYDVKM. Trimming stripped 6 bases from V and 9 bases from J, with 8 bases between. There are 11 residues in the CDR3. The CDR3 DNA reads TGTGCCAGCAGCCCCTCCCGGGAGCTGTTTTTT. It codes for CASSPSRELFF.